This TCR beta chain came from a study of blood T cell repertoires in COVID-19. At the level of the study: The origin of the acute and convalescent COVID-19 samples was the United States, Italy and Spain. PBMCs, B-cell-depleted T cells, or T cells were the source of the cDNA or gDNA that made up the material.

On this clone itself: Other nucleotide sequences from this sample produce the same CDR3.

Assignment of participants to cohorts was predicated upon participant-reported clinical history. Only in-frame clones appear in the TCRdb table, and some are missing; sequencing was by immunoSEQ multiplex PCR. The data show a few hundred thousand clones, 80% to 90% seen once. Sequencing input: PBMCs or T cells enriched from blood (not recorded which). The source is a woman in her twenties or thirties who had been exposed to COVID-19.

The CDR3 loop is CASSPAGNQPQHF. The DNA of the CDR3 is TGTGCCAGCTCACCCGCAGGGAACCAGCCCCAGCATTTT. The chain uses TRBV18 and TRBJ1-5; weak D call: TRBD1 (5 bases). Germline-derived CDR1 and CDR2 are KGHSH and LQKENI. V was cut by 3 bases and J by 7 bases, with 10 bases left in between. The length of the CDR3 is 13 residues.